The clone carrying this T cell receptor beta chain occurred a few times. The sample originates from a study of identical twins. Trimming removed 6 bases from V and 4 bases from J, with 12 bases in between. The CDR3 contains 13 residues. Germline V gene sequence: CDR1 ENHRY, CDR2 SYGVKD. TCRdb reprocessed the 5' RACE reads with MiXCR, giving one entry per CDR3 protein. The sample yields about 690,000 distinct CDR3 sequences, 20% to 25% seen once. The sample was also reused in another study, on T cells expressing NK-cell markers. That work contributes: Of the CD8+ T cells in six donors, about 1.0-8% belonged to dominant NKG2C+ clonotypes.

This receptor was obtained from a woman aged 18-30 years in good health. This chain connects TRBV10-3 to TRBJ1-2; D gene uncertain. The sample consisted of PBMCs. The CDR3 loop is CAISMTNFYGYTF. In nucleotides, the CDR3 is TGTGCCATCAGCATGACAAATTTCTATGGCTACACCTTC.